These 17 T cell receptor beta chains were all obtained from the same sample, sequenced in a study of shared T cell receptors in the human thymus. The data were produced by immunoSEQ multiplex PCR, yet TCRdb's version contains in-frame clones alone and is incomplete. The top ten clones hold roughly 0.0094% of a sample with hundreds of thousands of clones, about 89% of them seen once. The same sample was also studied in work on human thymus T cells.

The material sequenced was thymocytes. The receptors were gathered from a boy less than two years old with a congenital heart defect.

The rearrangement links TRBV4-1 to TRBJ2-7, with D possibly being TRBD1 (6 bases). CDR1 is MGHRA, CDR2 YSYEKL, per germline. The CDR3 loop spans 15 amino acids. V was trimmed by 0 bases and J by 3 bases, leaving 12 bases between them. DNA of the CDR3: TGCGCCAGCAGCCAAGACAGGGGCGGTATCTACGAGCAGTACTTC. Its protein is CASSQDRGGIYEQYF.

This chain joins TRBV6-4 and TRBJ1-4, with TRBD1 as a possible D gene (5 bases). The germline CDR1 and CDR2 sequences are MRHNA and SNTAGT. CDR3 length equals 16 residues. The V end was cut by 5 bases, the J end by 0 bases, with 13 bases between. The CDR3 nucleotides read TGTGCCAGCAGTCACACCCGGGACTCAACTAATGAAAAACTGTTTTTT. As protein: CASSHTRDSTNEKLFF.

The chain combines TRBV13 with TRBJ2-1; 16 positions agree with TRBD2. The V gene's germline CDR1 is PRHDT and CDR2 FYEKMQ (reference sequence). V was clipped by 0 bases and J by 9 bases; unmatched bases: 11. There are 19 residues in the CDR3. CDR3 in DNA: TGTGCCAGCAGCTTAGGGGGACTAGCGGGGGGGCTCTTGTACGGTGAGCAGTTCTTC. It codes for CASSLGGLAGGLLYGEQFF.

CDR3 loop: CASSIYPRVSAEAFF. In DNA form, the CDR3 reads TGTGCCAGTAGCATATATCCCAGGGTAAGTGCTGAAGCTTTCTTT. This chain uses TRBV19 with TRBJ1-1, with D possibly matching TRBD1 (5 bases). Trimming removed 6 bases from V and 6 bases from J, with 20 bases in between. Germline values: CDR1 LNHDA, CDR2 SQIVND (reference sequence). This CDR3 region has 15 residues. Based on the CDR3 plus reference TRBV19 and TRBJ1-1, the full variable domain is DGGITQSPKYLFRKEGQNVTLSCEQNLNHDAMYWYRQDPGQGLRLIYYSQIVNDFQKGDIAEGYSVSREKKESFPLTVTSAQKNPTAFYLCASSIYPRVSAEAFFGQGTRLTVV.

V usage is TRBV28 and J usage is TRBJ1-5; 8 bases fit TRBD1. The CDR3 runs to 15 residues. V was clipped by 3 bases and J by 6 bases; unmatched bases: 7. CDR1 MDHEN and CDR2 SYDVKM come from the germline V gene. CDR3 protein: CASSLAQGVVQPQHF. The DNA of the CDR3 is TGTGCCAGCAGTTTGGCACAGGGGGTTGTTCAGCCCCAGCATTTT.

The chain carries TRBV27 and TRBJ1-2; 7 bases map to TRBD1. V lost 4 bases and J lost 0; bases outside the gene matches: 8. Per germline, CDR1 MNHEY and CDR2 SMNVEV (reference sequence). The CDR3 length is 16 residues. CDR3 sequence reads: CASSSEGADSNYGYTF. In DNA, the CDR3 is TGTGCCAGCAGTTCGGAGGGGGCCGACTCTAACTATGGCTACACCTTC.

This clone occurred a few times. The sample contains more than one DNA sequence encoding this CDR3. J is TRBJ1-1 and V is TRBV5-6; the D gene is possibly TRBD1 (6 bases). The germline V gene has CDR1 SGHDT and CDR2 YYEEEE. V dropped 0 bases and J dropped 1 base, with 7 bases sitting between them. The CDR3 consists of 14 residues. CDR3 DNA: TGTGCCAGCAGCTTGGGACAGGCGAACACTGAAGCTTTCTTT. Translated: CASSLGQANTEAFF. The full variable domain, its missing parts supplied by reference TRBV5-6 and TRBJ1-1, is DAGVTQSPTHLIKTRGQQVTLRCSPKSGHDTVSWYQQALGQGPQFIFQYYEEEERQRGNFPDRFSGHQFPNYSSELNVNALLLGDSALYLCASSLGQANTEAFFGQGTRLTVV.

The chain is built from TRBV14 and TRBJ2-1; 8 bases line up with TRBD1. There are 21 residues in the CDR3. CDR1 and CDR2 (germline): SGHDN, FVKESK. V trimming: 2 bases; J trimming: 10 bases; junction bases outside the gene matches: 28. This CDR3 is CASSQQKAGQATWELQGEQFF. The DNA of the CDR3 is TGTGCCAGCAGCCAACAGAAGGCGGGACAGGCAACATGGGAGTTACAGGGGGAGCAGTTCTTC.

In the case of this clone: Within the sample, other DNA sequences also encode this same CDR3. This chain uses TRBV25-1 with TRBJ1-6; no definite D call. This CDR3 has 12 residues. Germline V gene lookup returns CDR1 MGHDK and CDR2 SYGVNS. V was shortened by 2 bases and J by 9 bases, with 5 bases between the two germline ends. The CDR3 DNA sequence: TGTGCCAGCAGTGAAAACTGTTCACCCCTCCACTTT. Translated: CASSENCSPLHF.

The V call is TRBV4-3, the J call TRBJ1-5; D is unclear. CDR1 and CDR2 (germline): LGHNA, YSLEER. This CDR3 has 17 residues. Trimming cost V 0 bases and J 8 bases, with 20 bases left between them. CDR3 sequence (DNA): TGCGCCAGCAGCCAAGAAGTCGGGGAACCGGGGTTGGAGCCCCAGCATTTT. It yields the protein CASSQEVGEPGLEPQHF.

This sequence joins TRBV5-3 and TRBJ1-6; 7 nucleotides align to TRBD1. TRBV5-3 is assigned to the ORF class and has an uncertain function. CDR3 size: 15 residues. Trimming took 0 bases from V and 9 from J; bases not matched to a gene: 6. The CDR3 loop reads CARSLVDRSGSPLHF. The CDR3 nucleotides read TGTGCCAGAAGCTTGGTGGACAGGAGCGGTTCACCCCTCCACTTT.

CDR3 sequence (DNA): TGTGCCAGCTCCCCTGGGATGGCGGGACGATTTGAGAATGAGCAGTTCTTC. It is translated as CASSPGMAGRFENEQFF. The rearrangement links TRBV19 to TRBJ2-1; D possibly corresponds to TRBD2 (6 bases). CDR3 length: 17 residues. Germline assignment: CDR1 LNHDA and CDR2 SQIVND (reference sequence). V was cut by 9 bases and J by 7 bases, with 28 bases left in between.

This chain uses TRBV10-2 with TRBJ2-7; D not resolved. The CDR3 is made up of 13 amino acids. V was clipped by 2 bases and J by 5 bases, with 10 bases between them. Germline V gene data show CDR1 as WSHSY and CDR2 as SAAADI. CDR3 sequence: CASSEVGGDEQYF. CDR3 sequence (DNA): TGCGCCAGCAGTGAGGTGGGTGGAGACGAGCAGTACTTC.

This sequence joins TRBV25-1 and TRBJ1-1, with TRBD1 as a possible D gene (5 bases). This CDR3 has 13 residues. V lost 1 base, J lost 8 bases, and 11 bases lay in between. Germline CDR1 and CDR2: MGHDK and SYGVNS. The CDR3 here is CASSELGLGEAFF. Written as DNA, the CDR3 is TGTGCCAGCAGTGAATTGGGGCTGGGGGAAGCTTTCTTT. Full variable domain (remainder filled in from reference TRBV25-1 and TRBJ1-1): EADIYQTPRYLVIGTGKKITLECSQTMGHDKMYWYQQDPGMELHLIHYSYGVNSTEKGDLSSESTVSRIRTEHFPLTLESARPSHTSQYLCASSELGLGEAFFGQGTRLTVV.

This clone has just a few counts. The genes are TRBV14 and TRBJ1-1; 8 positions match TRBD1. The CDR3 has 14 amino acids. The germline V gene has CDR1 SGHDN and CDR2 FVKESK. Trimming removed 4 bases from V and 4 bases from J; junction bases left unmatched: 5. The CDR3: CASSLGQGGTEAFF. Here the CDR3 DNA reads TGTGCCAGCAGCCTTGGACAGGGTGGCACTGAAGCTTTCTTT.

V is TRBV27 and J is TRBJ2-5, with TRBD2 identical over 11 bases. Germline assignment: CDR1 MNHEY and CDR2 SMNVEV (reference sequence). V lost 0 bases to trimming and J lost 3 bases; unmatched junction nucleotides: 0. This CDR3 is 15 amino acids long. CDR3 DNA sequence: TGTGCCAGCAGTTTATCTAGCGGGAGGGAAGAGACCCAGTACTTC. Its protein product is CASSLSSGREETQYF.

As regards this clone: The sample carries other DNA sequences with the same CDR3. CDR3 region: CASSMGGYGYTF. Here the CDR3 DNA reads TGTGCCAGTAGTATGGGGGGCTATGGCTACACCTTC. The chain couples TRBV19 to TRBJ1-2; D might be TRBD1 (5 bases). The CDR3 runs 12 residues. CDR1 and CDR2 from the germline V gene are LNHDA and SQIVND (reference sequence). With 3 bases removed from V and 4 bases from J, the gap between germline ends came to 6 bases.